Here is one T cell receptor beta chain with its context. Measured with immunoSEQ multiplex PCR; TCRdb has only the in-frame clones, and not every one. The table records about 220,000 clones, approximately 86% of them present only once. The sample is drawn from a study of blood T cell repertoires in COVID-19. Study-level background: The United States, Italy and Spain supplied acute and convalescent COVID-19 samples.

CDR1 is LGHDT, CDR2 YNNKEL, per germline (reference sequence). The CDR3 is 14 residues long. Deletions cut 0 bases from V and 1 base from J, with 6 bases between. The sequence was collected from a woman in her forties or fifties with acute COVID-19. Material: PBMCs or T cells enriched from blood (not recorded which). The chain employs TRBV3-1 (or the pseudogene TRBV3-2) and TRBJ1-1; TRBD1 is a possible D gene (5 bases). CDR3 in amino acids: CASSQDGANTEAFF. The CDR3, as DNA: TGTGCCAGCAGCCAAGATGGGGCGAACACTGAAGCTTTCTTT.